The clone carrying this T cell receptor (beta chain) was observed a few times. As yet, its antigen is unknown. With iRepertoire HTBI primers and Arm-PCR of CDR3 regions, TCR beta libraries were built. Via MiXCR, TCRdb re-called the multiplex PCR reads, giving one row per CDR3 protein. The sample carries roughly 610,000 distinct CDR3 sequences, under 20% recorded once. CDR3 size: 12 residues. With 1 base removed from V and 9 bases from J, the gap between germline ends came to 7 bases. This specimen comes from a study of regulatory T cells in long-lasting Graves disease. Study conclusions and caveats: Those with persistent disease had in common more public clonotypes (approximately 2,500) than new patients (about 900). Persistent disease was characterized by preferential usage of TRBV28, TRBJ1-2 and TRBJ2-5.

Time point here: newly diagnosed GD, antithyroid drugs for less than 3 months. Preparation of the TCR library used RNA extracted from PBMCs. The same data also went into a second study, on T cells in Graves' hyperthyroidism and ophthalmopathy.

Sequencing used peripheral blood mononuclear cells (PBMCs), obtained at new diagnosis, from a patient treated with antithyroid drugs. V and J are TRBV12-3 or TRBV12-4 and TRBJ2-1; D is unresolved. This receptor was taken from a woman in her 30s with Graves disease. CDR3 in amino acids: CASSLGRVEQFF. Written as DNA, the CDR3 is TGTGCCAGCAGTTTAGGTCGTGTTGAGCAGTTCTTC.